This T cell receptor (beta chain) was recovered during a study of cytomegalovirus exposure and HLA in healthy donors. Study in general: HLA-typed donors contributed around 82 million unique TCRs, which were held in an early data release.

PCR involved 60 Vbeta and 13 Jbeta primers. Sequenced by immunoSEQ multiplex PCR; TCRdb stores in-frame clones only, minus some. Seen here are roughly 150,000 clones, 65% to 90% observed once, and the top ten hold 2.3%. Findings of the study overall: An analysis was carried out later, and it reportedly showed fewer N-insertions in an Asian-associated ancestry cluster than the roughly 700-donor mean. Productive status was seen about 90% or about 30% of the time for most TCR beta V segments in an earlier analysis.

As regards this clone: The antigen is undetermined.

The sample taken for sequencing was PBMCs. The sequence was obtained from a male donor in good health and CMV-seronegative.

This CDR3 is CASRRVGEQYF. CDR3 nucleotide sequence: TGTGCCAGCAGGAGGGTGGGAGAGCAGTACTTC. V gene TRBV6-5 combines with J gene TRBJ2-7, with D possibly being TRBD2 (5 bases). The CDR3 is made up of 11 amino acids. CDR1 MNHEY and CDR2 SVGAGI come from the germline V gene. Trimming cost V 6 bases and J 7 bases, with 10 bases left between them.